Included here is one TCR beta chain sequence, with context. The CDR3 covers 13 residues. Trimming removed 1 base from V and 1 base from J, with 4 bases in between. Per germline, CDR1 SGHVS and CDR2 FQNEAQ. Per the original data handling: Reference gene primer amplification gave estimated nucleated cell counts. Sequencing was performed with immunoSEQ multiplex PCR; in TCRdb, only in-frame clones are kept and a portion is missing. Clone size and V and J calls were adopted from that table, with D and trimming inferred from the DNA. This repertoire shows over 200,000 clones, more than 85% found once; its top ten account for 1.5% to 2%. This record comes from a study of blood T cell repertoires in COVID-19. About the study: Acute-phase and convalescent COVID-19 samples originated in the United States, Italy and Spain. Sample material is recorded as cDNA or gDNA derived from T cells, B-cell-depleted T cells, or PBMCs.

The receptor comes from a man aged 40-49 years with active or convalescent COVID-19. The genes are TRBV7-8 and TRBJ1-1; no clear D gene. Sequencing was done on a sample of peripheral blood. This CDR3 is CASSLGANTEAFF. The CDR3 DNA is TGTGCCAGCAGCTTAGGAGCGAACACTGAAGCTTTCTTT.